Shown below are 25 T cell receptor beta chains from a single sample sequenced in a study of Ad26.COV2.S vaccination and SARS-CoV-2 variants. Method: immunoSEQ multiplex PCR; TCRdb's copy keeps in-frame clones and lacks some. Found here are about 350,000 clones, approximately 90% of them singletons; the top ten hold around 5%. This sample's treatment: roughly 20 received Ad26.COV2.S at low or high dose, single or two shots; roughly 5 received placebo; per-sample allocation not given. The samples were gathered on day 63 after the first injection of vaccine or placebo. Sequenced material: peripheral blood, taken in a trial of Ad26.COV2.S vaccine versus placebo. The receptor set was obtained from a person aged 18-60 years who received the Ad26.COV2.S COVID-19 vaccine or a placebo.

This chain uses TRBV7-9 with TRBJ2-3; D is undetermined. There are 14 residues in the CDR3. Trimming took off 2 bases at V and 2 bases at J, with 8 bases between the two ends. Germline CDR1 and CDR2: SEHNR and FQNEAQ (reference sequence). CDR3 residues: CASSLTDITDTQYF. In DNA, the CDR3 is TGTGCCAGCAGCTTAACGGATATCACAGATACGCAGTATTTT.

The chain uses TRBV18 and TRBJ1-4, with 8 bases aligning to TRBD1. The CDR3 totals 14 residues. The germline V gene has CDR1 KGHSH and CDR2 LQKENI. J was trimmed by 5 bases and V by 6 bases; bases with no gene match: 5. Written as DNA, the CDR3 is TGTGCCAGCTCGCCCGGACAGGGAAATGAAAAACTGTTTTTT. This sequence encodes CASSPGQGNEKLFF.

The gene calls are TRBV15 and TRBJ1-5; D uncertain. The V end lost 0 bases, the J end lost 2 bases, and 8 bases lay between the germline ends. Per the germline V gene, CDR1 is LNHNV and CDR2 is YYDKDF (reference sequence). The CDR3 is made up of 15 amino acids. The CDR3 region is CATSRDMVGNQPQHF. The DNA of the CDR3 is TGTGCCACCAGCAGAGATATGGTTGGCAATCAGCCCCAGCATTTT. The variable domain in full, completed from reference TRBV15 and TRBJ1-5, reads DAMVIQNPRYQVTQFGKPVTLSCSQTLNHNVMYWYQQKSSQAPKLLFHYYDKDFNNEADTPDNFQSRRPNTSFCFLDIRSPGLGDTAMYLCATSRDMVGNQPQHFGDGTRLSIL.

The J gene is TRBJ2-2, the V gene TRBV6-6; weak D call: TRBD2 (7 bases). Deletions cut 6 bases from V and 5 bases from J, with 16 bases between. CDR3 length equals 15 residues. Germline CDR1 MNHNY, CDR2 SVGAGI (reference sequence). CDR3 nucleotide sequence: TGTGCCAGCAGCCACCACAGGGAGGGGACCGGGGAGCTGTTTTTT. This translates into CASSHHREGTGELFF.

The chain is built from TRBV6-5 and TRBJ2-1; D gene uncertain. Germline CDR1 MNHEY, CDR2 SVGAGI. The CDR3 covers 13 residues. V lost 6 bases and J lost 0, with 6 bases in between. The CDR3 coding sequence is TGTGCCAGCAGGGCTCTCTCCTACAATGAGCAGTTCTTC. It translates to CASRALSYNEQFF.

The V gene is TRBV6-5, the J gene TRBJ1-4; D perhaps matches TRBD1 (5 bases). This CDR3 is built from 13 residues. Germline V gene sequence: CDR1 MNHEY, CDR2 SVGAGI. Trimming cost V 6 bases and J 15 bases, with 20 bases left between them. The CDR3 spells CASSQERGSQVFF. Written as DNA, the CDR3 is TGTGCCAGCAGCCAAGAACGGGGCAGCCAGGTGTTTTTT.

CDR3 DNA sequence: TGTGCCAGCAGTGACGACAGTCAACTGTTTTTT. It codes for CASSDDSQLFF. The chain employs TRBV2 and TRBJ1-4; weak D call: TRBD1 (5 bases). The germline V and J ends were trimmed by 3 bases and 12 bases, with 8 bases remaining between them. Germline V gene sequence: CDR1 SNHLY, CDR2 FYNNEI. The CDR3 runs 11 residues.

Notes on this clone: The same CDR3 also results from other DNA sequences found in this sample. The genes are TRBV19 and TRBJ2-7; D is unresolved. This CDR3 region has 12 residues. The germline V gene has CDR1 LNHDA and CDR2 SQIVND (reference sequence). Trimming pared 2 bases from V and 7 bases from J, leaving 9 bases between. The CDR3 reads CASSIRAGEQYF. CDR3 coding DNA: TGTGCCAGTAGTATAAGGGCTGGAGAGCAGTACTTC.

This rearrangement joins TRBV27 to TRBJ2-3; weak D call: TRBD1 (5 bases). The V and J ends lost 3 bases and 4 bases respectively, with 14 bases between them. The CDR3 sequence is 15 residues long. Looked up from germline, CDR1 is MNHEY and CDR2 is SMNVEV (reference sequence). CDR3 sequence reads: CASSFLGQGADTQYF. CDR3 DNA sequence: TGTGCCAGCAGTTTTCTGGGTCAGGGCGCAGATACGCAGTATTTT.

The rearrangement uses TRBV12-5 and TRBJ2-7; tentative D call: TRBD1 (6 bases). V was cut by 5 bases and J by 0 bases, with 14 bases left in between. CDR3 length: 15 residues. The germline gives CDR1 LGHNT, CDR2 FRNRAP. Written as DNA, the CDR3 is TGTGCTAGTGGTACCGACAGGACTTGCTCCTACGAGCAGTACTTC. As protein: CASGTDRTCSYEQYF. Full variable domain (remainder filled in from reference TRBV12-5 and TRBJ2-7): DARVTQTPRHKVTEMGQEVTMRCQPILGHNTVFWYRQTMMQGLELLAYFRNRAPLDDSGMPKDRFSAEMPDATLATLKIQPSEPRDSAVYFCASGTDRTCSYEQYFGPGTRLTVT.

The chain recombines TRBV3-1 (or the pseudogene TRBV3-2) with TRBJ2-7; perhaps TRBD1 as D (6 bases). The CDR3 is 14 amino acids. Germline CDR1 LGHDT, CDR2 YNNKEL (reference sequence). Trimming shortened V by 1 base and J by 5 bases, and 12 bases separated the two germline ends. CDR3 loop: CASSQAEGGNEQYF. In DNA, the CDR3 is TGTGCCAGCAGCCAAGCGGAAGGGGGTAACGAGCAGTACTTC.

The chain carries TRBV5-6 and TRBJ1-1; maybe TRBD1 (6 bases). Trimming removed 4 bases at V and 3 bases at J, with 16 bases between. This CDR3 comprises 15 residues. CDR1 and CDR2 from the germline V gene are SGHDT and YYEEEE. The CDR3: CASSQRYRADTEAFF. DNA of the CDR3: TGTGCCAGCAGCCAGAGGTACAGGGCAGACACTGAAGCTTTCTTT.

Written as DNA, the CDR3 is TGTGCCAGCAGCCCCGGGACTAGCGGGATACCTAGCACAGATACGCAGTATTTT. Translated, it gives CASSPGTSGIPSTDTQYF. The chain joins TRBV4-2 to TRBJ2-3; 13 nucleotides line up with TRBD2. Germline CDR1 is LGHNA and CDR2 is YNFKEQ. V shed 4 bases and J 0 bases; nucleotides not matched to a gene: 7. CDR3 size: 18 residues.

This clone showed up just once. The rearrangement links TRBV6-5 to TRBJ2-5; a possible D gene is TRBD1 (6 bases). V was pared by 6 bases and J by 7 bases, with 21 bases between. Germline V gene lookup returns CDR1 MNHEY and CDR2 SVGAGI. There are 15 residues in the CDR3. For the CDR3, the DNA is TGTGCCAGCAGACCCAACAGGGTGGGGGTTTGGACCCAGTACTTC. Its translation: CASRPNRVGVWTQYF.

This chain uses TRBV5-5 with TRBJ2-7, with 8 bases identical to TRBD2. The germline CDR1 and CDR2 sequences are SGHKS and YYEKEE (reference sequence). The junction had 3 bases not matched to a gene; V was cut back by 2 bases and J by 2 bases. The CDR3 covers 14 residues. The CDR3 DNA reads TGTGCCAGCAGCTTCTCGGGAGGGGCCTACGAGCAGTACTTC. It encodes CASSFSGGAYEQYF.

The chain links TRBV6-1 to TRBJ1-2; D is unresolved. This CDR3 contains 12 residues. Trimming cost V 2 bases and J 7 bases, with 8 bases left between them. The germline V gene has CDR1 MNHNS and CDR2 SASEGT. For the CDR3, the DNA is TGTGCCAGCAGTGAATTAGTTTCTGGCTACACCTTC. The encoded protein is CASSELVSGYTF.

The chain uses TRBV11-2 and TRBJ2-5; D is uncertain. Germline CDR1 reads SGHAT; CDR2 reads FQNNGV. With 2 bases removed from V and 2 bases from J, the gap between germline ends came to 3 bases. This CDR3 region has 12 residues. CDR3 in DNA: TGTGCCAGCAGCTTACCACAAGAGACCCAGTACTTC. It specifies CASSLPQETQYF. Based on the CDR3 plus reference TRBV11-2 and TRBJ2-5, the full variable domain is EAGVAQSPRYKIIEKRQSVAFWCNPISGHATLYWYQQILGQGPKLLIQFQNNGVVDDSQLPKDRFSAERLKGVDSTLKIQPAKLEDSAVYLCASSLPQETQYFGPGTRLLVL.

The rearrangement joins TRBV27 to TRBJ1-6, with 8 bases aligning to TRBD1. V shed 0 bases and J 0 bases; nucleotides not matched to a gene: 10. The CDR3 consists of 20 residues. CDR1 is MNHEY and CDR2 is SMNVEV in the germline V gene (reference sequence). DNA for the CDR3: TGTGCCAGCAGTTTATCGGTGTGGGGACAGGCGCTCTCCTATAATTCACCCCTCCACTTT. The encoded protein is CASSLSVWGQALSYNSPLHF.

The V call is TRBV19, the J call TRBJ1-1; no definite D call. Trimming removed 5 bases from V and 5 bases from J, with 9 bases in between. The CDR3 has 12 residues. Germline V gene lookup returns CDR1 LNHDA and CDR2 SQIVND (reference sequence). The CDR3 coding sequence is TGTGCCAGTAGTGGAGGTAATACTGAAGCTTTCTTT. It encodes CASSGGNTEAFF.

V is TRBV24-1 and J is TRBJ2-3; no definite D call. The CDR3 contains 13 residues. Trimming took off 9 bases at V and 0 bases at J, with 9 bases between the two ends. CDR1 and CDR2 from the germline V gene are KGHDR and SFDVKD. The CDR3 nucleotides are TGTGCCACCCAAACCGACAGCACAGATACGCAGTATTTT. This sequence encodes CATQTDSTDTQYF.

V is TRBV28 and J is TRBJ2-5; TRBD1 aligns across 10 bases. V shed 5 bases and J 5 bases; nucleotides not matched to a gene: 11. The CDR3 extends over 16 amino acids. In germline, CDR1 is MDHEN, CDR2 SYDVKM. This chain's CDR3 is CASSPPPGQGKETQYF. The CDR3 DNA follows: TGTGCCAGCAGTCCCCCACCGGGACAGGGGAAGGAGACCCAGTACTTC.

The CDR3 loop reads CASSIQPGQQVYGYTF. The DNA for the CDR3 is TGCGCCAGCAGCATACAACCGGGACAGCAAGTCTATGGCTACACCTTC. The rearrangement joins TRBV5-1 to TRBJ1-2; 7 bases are a match to TRBD1. The germline V gene encodes CDR1 SGHRS and CDR2 YFSETQ. The J segment lost 4 bases and the V segment lost 4 bases, leaving 13 bases of the junction unmatched. This CDR3 is built from 16 residues.

The chain links TRBV6-6 to TRBJ1-5; D not resolved. The CDR3 consists of 16 residues. The germline V gene has CDR1 MNHNY and CDR2 SVGAGI (reference sequence). V lost 6 bases, J lost 1 base, and 16 bases lay in between. The CDR3 nucleotides read TGTGCCAGCAGACAAGATCATACTGGCAGCAATCAGCCCCAGCATTTT. It translates to CASRQDHTGSNQPQHF.

The chain combines TRBV10-3 with TRBJ2-1, with D possibly being TRBD1 (6 bases). From germline, CDR1 is ENHRY and CDR2 SYGVKD. V lost 3 bases, J lost 0 bases, and 15 bases lay in between. This CDR3 is 17 amino acids long. The CDR3 nucleotides read TGTGCCATCAGTGACCCAACAGGGACCAGCTCCTACAATGAGCAGTTCTTC. Its protein product is CAISDPTGTSSYNEQFF.

DNA of the CDR3: TGTGCCAGCAGCGTAGAGTCGGAGGGTCCCTTAAATGGCTACACCTTC. As protein: CASSVESEGPLNGYTF. The rearrangement uses TRBV9 and TRBJ1-2; D is undetermined. Germline lookup yields CDR1 SGDLS and CDR2 YYNGEE. The CDR3 contains 16 residues. V was shortened by 0 bases and J by 6 bases, with 18 bases between the two germline ends.